One sample yielded the 32 T cell receptor beta chains listed below, sequenced in a study of blood T cells in healthy people across ages. A second PCR of 7 to 11 cycles used a sample-barcoded 5' primer and a J-beta primer mix. TCRdb independently ran MiXCR on the 5' RACE reads; one entry per CDR3 protein. The sample yields roughly 800,000 distinct CDR3 sequences, about 25% seen once. The data were also submitted as part of a second study, on T cells of mothers and their children.

Source material: blood. These receptors all come from a boy younger than 18 in good health.

This clonotype was seen a few times. The gene calls are TRBV12-3 or TRBV12-4 and TRBJ1-1; the match to TRBD1 covers 9 bases. V gave up 6 bases and J gave up 4 bases; unmatched junction bases: 12. The CDR3 contains 16 residues. The CDR3 protein is CASRPGTGRGGTEAFF. For the CDR3, the DNA is TGTGCCAGCAGGCCCGGGACAGGGAGAGGTGGCACTGAAGCTTTCTTT.

This sequence joins TRBV12-3 or TRBV12-4 and TRBJ2-1; D is unresolved. V was shortened by 6 bases and J by 4 bases, with 16 bases between the two germline ends. The CDR3 is 15 residues long. This chain's CDR3 is CASSPPPAGYNEQFF. The CDR3 DNA reads as TGTGCCAGCAGCCCCCCACCCGCAGGTTACAATGAGCAGTTCTTC.

V and J are TRBV12-3 or TRBV12-4 and TRBJ1-1; a weak D match, TRBD1 (5 bases). V was cut by 6 bases and J by 1 base, with 21 bases left in between. The CDR3 loop spans 17 amino acids. CDR3 amino acids: CASSSMRGKGPNTEAFF. CDR3 nucleotide sequence: TGTGCCAGCAGCTCAATGAGGGGAAAGGGACCGAACACTGAAGCTTTCTTT.

V and J are TRBV11-2 and TRBJ2-7; D might be TRBD1 (6 bases). V was cut by 5 bases and J by 6 bases, with 29 bases left in between. CDR1 and CDR2 from the germline V gene are SGHAT and FQNNGV. The CDR3 extends over 18 amino acids. The CDR3 nucleotides are TGTGCCAGCAGCCAGACGTTTGTATACGGACAGACCTACTTCGAGCAGTACTTC. It specifies CASSQTFVYGQTYFEQYF.

The V call is TRBV28, the J call TRBJ2-3; a possible D gene is TRBD2 (5 bases). V was pared by 2 bases and J by 0 bases, with 9 bases between. CDR1 and CDR2 (germline): MDHEN, SYDVKM. The CDR3 spans 15 residues. In DNA, the CDR3 is TGTGCCAGCAGTTTAGGCCGGACTAGCACAGATACGCAGTATTTT. It codes for CASSLGRTSTDTQYF.

The V call is TRBV11-2, the J call TRBJ2-5; 14 positions match TRBD2. The closer fit of TRBJ2-7 to the DNA end suggests the J call may be wrong. The CDR3 contains 17 residues. Germline CDR1 is SGHAT and CDR2 is FQNNGV. Here the CDR3 DNA reads TGTGCCAGCAGCTCCACCGGGACTAGCGGGGGTTCCTACGAGCAGTACTTC. It translates to CASSSTGTSGGSYEQYF.

This clonotype was counted only a few times. The rearrangement joins TRBV28 to TRBJ1-4; 7 bases line up with TRBD1. The length of the CDR3 is 15 residues. Germline V gene data show CDR1 as MDHEN and CDR2 as SYDVKM. V dropped 5 bases and J dropped 8; count of bases not matched to a gene: 11. The CDR3 bases are TGTGCCAGCAGTCCCGACAGGGAAGGTGGGGAAAAACTGTTTTTT. Translating it yields CASSPDREGGEKLFF.

This clonotype was counted between two and nine times. The chain recombines TRBV5-1 with TRBJ2-7; D tentatively fits TRBD1 or TRBD2 (6 bases each). The V and J ends lost 3 bases and 7 bases respectively, with 14 bases between them. Germline loops: CDR1 SGHRS, CDR2 YFSETQ. The CDR3 is made up of 13 amino acids. The CDR3 DNA reads as TGCGCCAGCAGCTATAACAGGGCGGGAGAGCAGTACTTC. This encodes CASSYNRAGEQYF.

This clonotype occurred a few times. The V call is TRBV7-9, the J call TRBJ2-1; D ambiguous. Germline CDR1 SEHNR, CDR2 FQNEAQ (reference sequence). CDR3 length: 15 residues. V was pared by 0 bases and J by 1 base, with 7 bases between. CDR3 sequence: CASSLAPDSYNEQFF. CDR3 DNA sequence: TGTGCCAGCAGCTTAGCCCCCGATTCCTACAATGAGCAGTTCTTC.

CDR3 loop: CATSRARTSGGSTDTQYF. In DNA form, the CDR3 reads TGTGCCACCAGCAGAGCCCGAACTAGCGGGGGTAGCACAGATACGCAGTATTTT. The V gene is TRBV15, the J gene TRBJ2-3; the match to TRBD2 covers 11 bases. The CDR3 contains 18 residues. Germline CDR1 LNHNV, CDR2 YYDKDF (reference sequence). V was pared by 1 base and J by 0 bases, with 6 bases of the junction left unmatched.

The J gene is TRBJ2-5, the V gene TRBV7-2; 8 nucleotides agree with TRBD2. The CDR3 consists of 15 residues. Trimming removed 7 bases from V and 2 bases from J; junction bases left unmatched: 9. The germline V gene encodes CDR1 SGHTA and CDR2 FQGNSA. The CDR3 DNA reads as TGTGCCAGCAAGGTCGGGGGGGAGAGACAAGAGACCCAGTACTTC. Protein: CASKVGGERQETQYF.

The chain joins TRBV20-1 to TRBJ2-1; no reliable D call. This CDR3 comprises 13 residues. Trimming removed 0 bases at V and 2 bases at J, with 5 bases between. From germline, CDR1 is DFQATT and CDR2 SNEGSKA (reference sequence). The CDR3 nucleotides read TGCAGTGCTAGAGATCGGACCTACAATGAGCAGTTCTTC. Translating gives CSARDRTYNEQFF.

Regarding this clonotype: At one boundary the junction diverges from the germline segment, which might be a read error. The chain carries TRBV5-6 and TRBJ2-2; no reliable D call. The CDR3 runs to 12 residues. The germline CDR1 and CDR2 sequences are SGHDT and YYEEEE. The DNA for the CDR3 is TGTTCCAGCAGCCTTAACACCGGGGAGCTGTTTTTT. Encoded protein: CSSSLNTGELFF.

A few counts support this clonotype. The rearrangement uses TRBV7-9 and TRBJ2-3; D may be TRBD1 (5 bases). The CDR3 sequence is 15 residues long. Trimming removed 5 bases from V and 2 bases from J, with 14 bases in between. Germline V gene sequence: CDR1 SEHNR, CDR2 FQNEAQ (reference sequence). The CDR3 reads CASSPKGLATDTQYF. As DNA, the CDR3 is TGTGCCAGCAGCCCCAAGGGGCTTGCCACAGATACGCAGTATTTT.

This sequence joins TRBV12-3 or TRBV12-4 and TRBJ1-2; D gene unclear. Trimming shortened V by 2 bases and J by 0 bases, and 7 bases separated the two germline ends. The CDR3 is 14 residues long. The CDR3: CASSLNSANYGYTF. For the CDR3, the DNA is TGTGCCAGCAGTTTAAATTCCGCTAACTATGGCTACACCTTC.

This clonotype was counted many times. The chain recombines TRBV29-1 with TRBJ2-5, with unresolved D. This CDR3 is built from 11 residues. Deletions cut 7 bases from V and 0 bases from J, with 6 bases between. Germline V lookup: CDR1 SQVTM, CDR2 ANQGSEA. The CDR3 DNA is TGCAGCGCCTGGTACCAAGAGACCCAGTACTTC. Amino acids: CSAWYQETQYF.

Comments on this clonotype: A read error may produce the germline difference seen at one junction end. The genes are TRBV28 and TRBJ2-5; 14 bases match TRBD2. Germline values: CDR1 MDHEN, CDR2 SYDVKM. The CDR3 loop spans 19 amino acids. The CDR3: CASSRKTSGGAEVQEIQYF. CDR3 nucleotide sequence: TGTGCCAGCTCACGCAAGACTAGCGGGGGGGCGGAAGTTCAAGAGATCCAGTACTTC.

This chain joins TRBV20-1 and TRBJ2-7, with a weak D call TRBD2 (6 bases). Germline CDR1 and CDR2: DFQATT and SNEGSKA (reference sequence). V was shortened by 3 bases and J by 2 bases, with 17 bases between the two germline ends. The CDR3 contains 15 residues. DNA for the CDR3: TGCAGTGCTAGTATCTTGCGGGAAGGCCCCTACGAGCAGTACTTC. The encoded protein is CSASILREGPYEQYF.

This chain joins TRBV9 and TRBJ2-2; D might be TRBD1 or TRBD2, each matching 6 bases. Germline loops: CDR1 SGDLS, CDR2 YYNGEE. The CDR3 totals 15 residues. The ends were cut back, 4 bases at V and 3 bases at J, with 13 bases in the middle. CDR3 DNA: TGTGCCAGCAGCCCCCGGGGGCCAGACACCGGGGAGCTGTTTTTT. It codes for CASSPRGPDTGELFF.

This clonotype turned up a few times. The genes are TRBV29-1 and TRBJ2-5; 10 bases map to TRBD1. The V gene's germline CDR1 is SQVTM and CDR2 ANQGSEA. The CDR3 length is 12 residues. J was trimmed by 5 bases and V by 7 bases; bases with no gene match: 4. This chain's CDR3 is CSAGTGAETQYF. The CDR3, as DNA: TGCAGCGCGGGGACAGGGGCGGAGACCCAGTACTTC.

The V gene is TRBV7-2, the J gene TRBJ2-3, with D perhaps TRBD2 (5 bases). Germline values: CDR1 SGHTA, CDR2 FQGNSA. This CDR3 has 15 amino acids. Trimming left V 2 bases short and J 3 bases short, with 12 bases between. In DNA form, the CDR3 reads TGTGCCAGCAGCTTATGGGGATCGGGGACAGATACGCAGTATTTT. Its protein product is CASSLWGSGTDTQYF.

CDR3 DNA sequence: TGTGCCAGCAGTTATGGCCTCATCAATGAGCAGTTCTTC. Protein product: CASSYGLINEQFF. The chain links TRBV6-6 to TRBJ2-5; D uncertain. Judging by the DNA end, TRBJ2-1 fits better; the J call may be wrong. CDR1 and CDR2 from the germline V gene are MNHNY and SVGAGI (reference sequence). CDR3 length: 13 amino acids.

V gene TRBV7-9 combines with J gene TRBJ2-5, with 11 bases matching TRBD2. CDR1 and CDR2 (germline): SEHNR, FQNEAQ (reference sequence). This CDR3 spans 16 amino acids. The V and J ends lost 5 bases and 2 bases, in that order; junction bases with no gene match: 7. Written as DNA, the CDR3 is TGTGCCAGCAGCCATCCTAGCGGGGGGTCACAAGAGACCCAGTACTTC. Its protein product is CASSHPSGGSQETQYF.

This clonotype was counted between two and nine times. The chain uses TRBV12-5 and TRBJ2-3, with 10 bases identical to TRBD1. V lost 6 bases and J lost 1; bases outside the gene matches: 4. The CDR3 consists of 15 residues. CDR1 and CDR2 from the germline V gene are LGHNT and FRNRAP. The CDR3 here is CASGTGQGGTDTQYF. The CDR3 coding sequence is TGTGCTAGTGGGACCGGACAGGGGGGCACAGATACGCAGTATTTT.

The rearrangement links TRBV5-1 to TRBJ2-1, with 7 bases aligning to TRBD2. This CDR3 comprises 16 residues. Losses at the gene ends were 4 bases for V and 0 bases for J; bases not matched to a gene: 7. The V gene's germline CDR1 is SGHRS and CDR2 YFSETQ. CDR3 DNA sequence: TGCGCCAGCAGCCAGATTAGCGGGTCCTCCTACAATGAGCAGTTCTTC. Protein sequence: CASSQISGSSYNEQFF.

This clonotype was counted only a few times. The chain has TRBV5-1 and TRBJ2-7; 8 nucleotides line up with TRBD1. V trimming: 0 bases; J trimming: 4 bases; junction bases outside the gene matches: 12. CDR1 and CDR2 from the germline V gene are SGHRS and YFSETQ. The CDR3 spans 17 residues. CDR3 DNA sequence: TGCGCCAGCAGCTTGGCCAAAGGTACAGGGGGACTTTACGAGCAGTACTTC. This gives the protein CASSLAKGTGGLYEQYF. The full variable domain, its missing parts supplied by reference TRBV5-1 and TRBJ2-7, is KAGVTQTPRYLIKTRGQQVTLSCSPISGHRSVSWYQQTPGQGLQFLFEYFSETQRNKGNFPGRFSGRQFSNSRSEMNVSTLELGDSALYLCASSLAKGTGGLYEQYFGPGTRLTVT.

The J gene is TRBJ2-3, the V gene TRBV6-4; D might be TRBD2 (5 bases). The CDR3 extends over 15 amino acids. Germline V lookup: CDR1 MRHNA, CDR2 SNTAGT. Trimming removed 2 bases at V and 2 bases at J, with 11 bases between. The CDR3, as DNA: TGTGCCAGCAGTGACCCACTAGGGAACACAGATACGCAGTATTTT. Protein product: CASSDPLGNTDTQYF.

V usage is TRBV4-1 and J usage is TRBJ2-7, with 16 bases fitting TRBD2. The CDR3 has 18 residues. Unmatched junction bases numbered 10, after V lost 4 bases and J lost 4 bases. Germline lookup yields CDR1 MGHRA and CDR2 YSYEKL. The CDR3 spells CASSLRLGLAGGLYEQYF. CDR3 sequence (DNA): TGCGCCAGCAGCCTTCGATTGGGACTAGCGGGAGGGTTATACGAGCAGTACTTC.

This clonotype showed up just a few times. This chain joins TRBV2 and TRBJ2-5; a possible D gene is TRBD1 (7 bases). Germline CDR1 reads SNHLY; CDR2 reads FYNNEI. The CDR3 is 15 amino acids. Trimming shortened V by 5 bases and J by 3 bases, and 16 bases separated the two germline ends. The CDR3 loop is CASSNRGGGKETQYF. As DNA, the CDR3 is TGTGCCAGCAGTAACAGGGGAGGAGGGAAAGAGACCCAGTACTTC.

The V and J genes are TRBV7-2 and TRBJ2-5, with TRBD1 identical over 8 bases. This CDR3 comprises 16 residues. The germline V gene has CDR1 SGHTA and CDR2 FQGNSA. Trimming removed 1 base from V and 5 bases from J; junction bases left unmatched: 9. The CDR3 loop reads CASSLDGRGLLETQYF. For the CDR3, the DNA is TGTGCCAGCAGCTTAGATGGCAGGGGGCTCTTGGAGACCCAGTACTTC.

The chain employs TRBV7-2 and TRBJ1-6; no definite D call. Deletions cut 5 bases from V and 8 bases from J, with 16 bases between. Per the germline V gene, CDR1 is SGHTA and CDR2 is FQGNSA. CDR3 length: 15 residues. The CDR3 nucleotides read TGTGCCAGCAGCCCCCAACGAGGGCCGTATTCACCCCTCCACTTT. It codes for CASSPQRGPYSPLHF.

The chain carries TRBV16 and TRBJ1-6, with D maybe TRBD1 (6 bases). Germline CDR1 KGHSY, CDR2 FQNENV. The CDR3 is 16 residues long. V was clipped by 4 bases and J by 10 bases, with 20 bases between them. Here the CDR3 DNA reads TGTGCCAGCAGCCCACCTCGGGGGGCTGTCGGGTCACCCCTCCACTTT. This translates into CASSPPRGAVGSPLHF.